This T cell receptor (beta chain) was retrieved from a study of T cells in tuberculosis. The overall study: T cells were selected with CD1B tetramers loaded with glucose monomycolate. Within 7 days of starting treatment, or before, PBMC were stored.

Study-level results: Classification accuracy was over 85% (AUROC roughly 0.9) with the GMM-specific repertoire. Smaller distances to GMM-specific TCRs suggested their expansion in active tuberculosis.

Trimming took 4 bases from V and 6 from J; bases not matched to a gene: 7. The CDR3 covers 15 residues. CDR1 is SEHNR, CDR2 FQNEAQ, per germline (reference sequence). A word on this clone: No antigen is known for it.

As for time point: new active TB diagnosis, blood taken before or within 7 days of starting treatment. Measured with immunoSEQ multiplex PCR; TCRdb has only the in-frame clones, and not every one. The repertoire holds about 38,000 clones, around 94% seen once, with about 4.5% in the top ten. The TCR comes from an adult with tuberculosis. This specimen consisted of PBMCs, obtained at tuberculosis diagnosis. The chain has TRBV7-9 and TRBJ1-5, with TRBD1 matching 9 bases. CDR3 sequence reads: CASSSTGGWGQPQHF. DNA for the CDR3: TGTGCCAGCAGCTCAACAGGGGGCTGGGGTCAGCCCCAGCATTTT.